This record covers a single T cell receptor (beta chain). The target antigen is unknown. This entry comes from a study of cytomegalovirus exposure and HLA in healthy donors. General study points: TCR beta V segments were, for the most part, productive about 90% or about 30% of the time in an earlier analysis. As a later analysis revealed, the rate of TCR association differed by HLA locus, with DRB1 most and HLA-C fewest. Relative to the roughly 690-donor mean, N-insertions were reportedly fewer in an Asian-associated ancestry cluster in a later analysis. Owing to their indistinguishability, certain V segments, notably TRBV6-2 and TRBV6-3, were excluded.

Primers: 60 Vbeta forward and 13 Jbeta reverse. Here immunoSEQ multiplex PCR was the method, and the copy in TCRdb shows in-frame clones only, minus some. The data show 210,000 or so clones, over 65% seen once. The CDR3 has 17 amino acids. Unmatched junction bases numbered 14, after V lost 3 bases and J lost 8 bases. CDR1 SGHVS and CDR2 FNYEAQ come from the germline V gene. The sample comprised PBMCs. This clonotype was obtained from a woman aged 60-70 years in good health and CMV-seropositive. This chain connects TRBV7-6 to TRBJ1-3; 9 nucleotides match TRBD1. The CDR3 spells CASSFLPGQGAADTIYF. CDR3 sequence (DNA): TGTGCCAGCAGCTTTTTACCGGGACAGGGAGCGGCGGACACCATATATTTT.